This TCR beta chain was identified during a study of control samples from healthy donors and cancer patients. This clone was observed a single time. Relative to the germline gene, one junction end is altered; a read error may explain this. Method: immunoSEQ multiplex PCR; TCRdb's copy keeps in-frame clones and lacks some. Of about 53,000 clones in the sample, about nine tenths are singletons; the top ten hold around 15%. The CDR3 consists of 14 residues. Germline V gene data show CDR1 as LGHDT and CDR2 as YNNKEL (reference sequence). The chain uses TRBV3-1 (or the pseudogene TRBV3-2) and TRBJ1-6, with D tentatively TRBD1 (5 bases). The TCR sequence derives from a man between 60 and 70 years old with head and neck cancer. Sequencing input: PBMCs. The CDR3 DNA reads as TGTGCTAGCACCAGGGAAGGTCGCAATTCACCCCTCCACTTT. This translates into CASTREGRNSPLHF.